This is a list of T cell receptor beta chains from one sample in a study of blood T cell repertoires in COVID-19. Assay: immunoSEQ multiplex PCR; the TCRdb copy retains only in-frame clones and omits some. Among roughly 76,000 clones, approximately 80% were seen once, and the ten largest hold about 35%. The specimen sequenced was peripheral blood. The source is a woman in her sixties or seventies with acute or convalescent COVID-19. Both conserved end residues are part of each CDR3. The order of the fields is D gene, clone size, V gene, J gene, CDR3 protein, CDR3 DNA. D genes are given only for firm matches. Part of the rows lack a size; the others show once, few, many or a class for expanded clones.

d_gene: TRBD2
abundance: few
v_gene: TRBV5-4
j_gene: TRBJ2-5
CDR3aa: CASSLPTSSIETQYF
CDR3nt: TGTGCCAGCAGCTTACCGACTAGCAGCATAGAGACCCAGTACTTC

d_gene: TRBD1
abundance: -
v_gene: TRBV5-1
j_gene: TRBJ1-2
CDR3aa: CASGQGSRDYGYTF
CDR3nt: TGCGCCAGCGGACAGGGATCACGCGACTATGGCTACACCTTC

d_gene: TRBD1
abundance: -
v_gene: TRBV6-1
j_gene: TRBJ1-2
CDR3aa: CASSPGWTGNGYTF
CDR3nt: TGTGCCAGCAGTCCAGGGTGGACAGGGAATGGCTACACCTTC

d_gene: TRBD2
abundance: -
v_gene: TRBV5-1
j_gene: TRBJ2-3
CDR3aa: CASTIAGGADTQYF
CDR3nt: TGCGCCAGCACGATAGCGGGAGGGGCAGATACGCAGTATTTT

d_gene: -
abundance: -
v_gene: TRBV3-1/TRBV3-2
j_gene: TRBJ1-6
CDR3aa: CASGAGTVSPLHF
CDR3nt: TGTGCCAGCGGGGCGGGGACGGTTTCACCCCTCCACTTT

d_gene: -
abundance: -
v_gene: TRBV4-2
j_gene: TRBJ2-2
CDR3aa: CASSQVGRVAGELFF
CDR3nt: TGTGCCAGCAGCCAAGTGGGCAGGGTAGCCGGGGAGCTGTTTTTT

d_gene: TRBD2
abundance: -
v_gene: TRBV3-1/TRBV3-2
j_gene: TRBJ2-5
CDR3aa: CASSQAKRGPGEETQYF
CDR3nt: TGTGCCAGCAGCCAAGCTAAGCGGGGTCCCGGGGAGGAGACCCAGTACTTC

d_gene: -
abundance: -
v_gene: TRBV6-1
j_gene: TRBJ2-3
CDR3aa: CASSDLGVSTDTQYF
CDR3nt: TGTGCCAGCAGTGATTTAGGGGTGAGCACAGATACGCAGTATTTT

d_gene: TRBD1
abundance: -
v_gene: TRBV24-1
j_gene: TRBJ1-2
CDR3aa: CATSRDRVDGYTF
CDR3nt: TGTGCCACTAGCCGGGACAGGGTCGATGGCTACACCTTC

d_gene: TRBD1
abundance: -
v_gene: TRBV30
j_gene: TRBJ1-6
CDR3aa: CAWTPGTGTWSPLHF
CDR3nt: TGTGCCTGGACCCCGGGGACAGGGACTTGGTCACCCCTCCACTTT

d_gene: -
abundance: -
v_gene: TRBV30
j_gene: TRBJ2-7
CDR3aa: CAWSRGGPSPYEQYF
CDR3nt: TGTGCCTGGAGCCGGGGAGGCCCGAGCCCCTACGAGCAGTACTTC

d_gene: -
abundance: -
v_gene: TRBV20-1
j_gene: TRBJ2-2
CDR3aa: CSAEHRGAVF
CDR3nt: TGCAGTGCTGAACACCGGGGAGCTGTTTTT

d_gene: -
abundance: -
v_gene: TRBV5-6
j_gene: TRBJ2-7
CDR3aa: CASSLSAVPYEQYF
CDR3nt: TGTGCCAGCAGCTTGTCCGCGGTCCCCTACGAGCAGTACTTC

d_gene: TRBD1
abundance: -
v_gene: TRBV12-3/TRBV12-4
j_gene: TRBJ2-1
CDR3aa: CASSPARDREFF
CDR3nt: TGTGCCAGCAGTCCAGCGAGGGACAGGGAGTTCTTC

d_gene: -
abundance: few
v_gene: TRBV2
j_gene: TRBJ1-4
CDR3aa: CASSAGTGLNREKLFF
CDR3nt: TGTGCCAGCAGTGCAGGGACGGGACTTAACCGTGAAAAACTGTTTTTT

d_gene: -
abundance: once
v_gene: TRBV20-1
j_gene: TRBJ2-1
CDR3aa: CSATYFNGQFF
CDR3nt: TGCAGTGCCACCTATTTTAACGGGCAGTTCTTC

d_gene: TRBD2
abundance: once
v_gene: TRBV3-1/TRBV3-2
j_gene: TRBJ2-2
CDR3aa: CASSQGTSGTNTGELFF
CDR3nt: TGTGCCAGCAGCCAAGGTACTAGCGGGACAAACACCGGGGAGCTGTTTTTT

d_gene: TRBD2
abundance: -
v_gene: TRBV24-1
j_gene: TRBJ2-1
CDR3aa: CATSETSHPSQNEQFF
CDR3nt: TGTGCCACCAGCGAGACTAGCCACCCCTCTCAAAATGAGCAGTTCTTC

d_gene: -
abundance: -
v_gene: TRBV9
j_gene: TRBJ1-2
CDR3aa: CASSVAPEAGGYTF
CDR3nt: TGTGCCAGCAGCGTGGCCCCAGAGGCGGGTGGCTACACCTTC

d_gene: TRBD2
abundance: -
v_gene: TRBV24-1
j_gene: TRBJ2-3
CDR3aa: CATSDSLAVSDTQYF
CDR3nt: TGTGCCACCAGTGACTCCCTAGCGGTATCAGATACGCAGTATTTT

d_gene: TRBD2
abundance: -
v_gene: TRBV10-3
j_gene: TRBJ2-3
CDR3aa: CAISESAGGVDTQYF
CDR3nt: TGTGCCATCAGTGAGTCGGCGGGAGGGGTAGATACGCAGTATTTT

d_gene: TRBD2
abundance: -
v_gene: TRBV7-3
j_gene: TRBJ2-3
CDR3aa: CASSTASGGTDTQYF
CDR3nt: TGTGCCAGCAGCACTGCTAGCGGGGGCACAGATACGCAGTATTTT

d_gene: -
abundance: once
v_gene: TRBV15
j_gene: TRBJ1-2
CDR3aa: CATSRDYYGYTF
CDR3nt: TGTGCCACCAGCCGGGACTACTATGGCTACACCTTC

d_gene: -
abundance: -
v_gene: TRBV5-1
j_gene: TRBJ1-2
CDR3aa: CASSQGSGNGYTF
CDR3nt: TGCGCCAGCAGCCAGGGATCTGGGAATGGCTACACCTTC

d_gene: TRBD1
abundance: -
v_gene: TRBV5-1
j_gene: TRBJ1-3
CDR3aa: CASRAGTDSGNTIYF
CDR3nt: TGCGCCAGCAGGGCCGGGACAGACTCTGGAAACACCATATATTTT

d_gene: -
abundance: few
v_gene: TRBV19
j_gene: TRBJ2-1
CDR3aa: CASSIQDTYYNEQFF
CDR3nt: TGTGCCAGTAGTATACAGGACACCTACTACAATGAGCAGTTCTTC

d_gene: -
abundance: once
v_gene: TRBV11-1
j_gene: TRBJ2-1
CDR3aa: CASSPLISVEQFF
CDR3nt: TGTGCCAGCAGCCCTTTAATTAGCGTTGAGCAGTTCTTC

d_gene: TRBD1
abundance: few
v_gene: TRBV29-1
j_gene: TRBJ1-1
CDR3aa: CSGTDRGRGAFF
CDR3nt: TGCAGCGGCACTGACAGGGGAAGAGGAGCTTTCTTT

d_gene: TRBD1
abundance: once
v_gene: TRBV13
j_gene: TRBJ1-2
CDR3aa: CASSLDFRRDRGFRYGYTF
CDR3nt: TGTGCCAGCAGCTTAGATTTCCGCCGGGACAGGGGCTTTAGGTATGGCTACACCTTC

d_gene: -
abundance: -
v_gene: TRBV4-1
j_gene: TRBJ2-2
CDR3aa: CASTLTGFGELFF
CDR3nt: TGCGCCAGCACCCTAACGGGGTTCGGGGAGCTGTTTTTT

d_gene: TRBD1
abundance: -
v_gene: TRBV7-8
j_gene: TRBJ1-1
CDR3aa: CASSSGSRQGLVEAFF
CDR3nt: TGTGCCAGCAGCTCAGGGTCTCGACAGGGGCTCGTTGAAGCTTTCTTT

d_gene: -
abundance: -
v_gene: TRBV9
j_gene: TRBJ2-5
CDR3aa: CASSEGVGGFTETQYF
CDR3nt: TGTGCCAGCAGCGAGGGTGTAGGGGGTTTTACAGAGACCCAGTACTTC

d_gene: -
abundance: -
v_gene: TRBV28
j_gene: TRBJ1-2
CDR3aa: CASSSGTYGYTF
CDR3nt: TGTGCCAGCTCCTCGGGAACCTATGGCTACACCTTC

d_gene: -
abundance: once
v_gene: TRBV6-6
j_gene: TRBJ2-3
CDR3aa: CASTNQGGTDTQYF
CDR3nt: TGTGCCAGCACTAACCAGGGTGGCACAGATACGCAGTATTTT

d_gene: -
abundance: -
v_gene: TRBV3-1/TRBV3-2
j_gene: TRBJ1-1
CDR3aa: CASSQGVSGLGTEAFF
CDR3nt: TGTGCCAGCAGCCAAGGGGTATCAGGACTAGGCACTGAAGCTTTCTTT

d_gene: -
abundance: once
v_gene: TRBV19
j_gene: TRBJ1-5
CDR3aa: CASVTSGFAQPQHF
CDR3nt: TGTGCCAGTGTTACCTCGGGTTTTGCCCAGCCCCAGCATTTT

d_gene: -
abundance: -
v_gene: TRBV18
j_gene: TRBJ1-2
CDR3aa: CASSPQAGYGYTF
CDR3nt: TGTGCCAGCTCACCACAAGCGGGGTATGGCTACACCTTC

d_gene: -
abundance: few
v_gene: TRBV6-6
j_gene: TRBJ1-1
CDR3aa: CASVPGQMNTEAFF
CDR3nt: TGTGCCAGCGTTCCGGGACAAATGAACACTGAAGCTTTCTTT

d_gene: -
abundance: few
v_gene: TRBV5-4
j_gene: TRBJ1-1
CDR3aa: CASTNLNTEAFF
CDR3nt: TGTGCCAGCACCAATCTGAACACTGAAGCTTTCTTT

d_gene: -
abundance: -
v_gene: TRBV5-1
j_gene: TRBJ2-1
CDR3aa: CASGLRSDNEQFF
CDR3nt: TGCGCCAGCGGTTTACGGAGTGACAATGAGCAGTTCTTC

d_gene: -
abundance: few
v_gene: TRBV20-1
j_gene: TRBJ2-7
CDR3aa: CSASWRGKTYEQYF
CDR3nt: TGCAGTGCTAGTTGGCGCGGGAAAACCTACGAGCAGTACTTC

d_gene: TRBD1
abundance: -
v_gene: TRBV5-1
j_gene: TRBJ2-7
CDR3aa: CASSLAGTDNHEQYF
CDR3nt: TGCGCCAGCAGCTTGGCCGGGACAGACAACCACGAGCAGTACTTC

d_gene: -
abundance: -
v_gene: TRBV30
j_gene: TRBJ2-1
CDR3aa: CAWSPFSNEQFF
CDR3nt: TGTGCCTGGAGCCCTTTCTCCAATGAGCAGTTCTTC

d_gene: TRBD1
abundance: -
v_gene: TRBV25-1
j_gene: TRBJ1-5
CDR3aa: CASRDREDQPQHF
CDR3nt: TGTGCCAGCAGAGACAGGGAGGATCAGCCCCAGCATTTT

d_gene: -
abundance: -
v_gene: TRBV28
j_gene: TRBJ2-3
CDR3aa: CASSLRSNQNPRTDTQYF
CDR3nt: TGTGCCAGCAGTTTACGGAGTAACCAGAACCCTCGCACAGATACGCAGTATTTT

d_gene: -
abundance: -
v_gene: TRBV5-8
j_gene: TRBJ1-4
CDR3aa: CASSLGSMGLNEKLFF
CDR3nt: TGTGCCAGCAGCTTGGGTTCCATGGGCTTAAATGAAAAACTGTTTTTT

d_gene: -
abundance: -
v_gene: TRBV10-2
j_gene: TRBJ1-2
CDR3aa: CASSGTGSYGYTF
CDR3nt: TGCGCCAGCAGTGGTACAGGGTCCTATGGCTACACCTTC

d_gene: -
abundance: -
v_gene: TRBV27
j_gene: TRBJ1-6
CDR3aa: CASSFSGGVQSPLHF
CDR3nt: TGTGCCAGCAGTTTTTCAGGAGGGGTTCAATCACCCCTCCACTTT

d_gene: -
abundance: -
v_gene: TRBV10-2
j_gene: TRBJ2-1
CDR3aa: CASSESSDSDGNEQFF
CDR3nt: TGCGCCAGCAGTGAGTCATCGGACTCGGACGGGAATGAGCAGTTCTTC

d_gene: TRBD1
abundance: -
v_gene: TRBV6-1
j_gene: TRBJ2-7
CDR3aa: CASSENVIAWDRAYEQYF
CDR3nt: TGTGCCAGCAGTGAAAATGTTATTGCGTGGGACAGGGCCTACGAGCAGTACTTC

d_gene: TRBD2
abundance: -
v_gene: TRBV7-3
j_gene: TRBJ2-1
CDR3aa: CASSPGLAGGNEQFF
CDR3nt: TGTGCCAGCAGCCCCGGACTAGCGGGAGGCAATGAGCAGTTCTTC

d_gene: TRBD1
abundance: few
v_gene: TRBV7-8
j_gene: TRBJ2-7
CDR3aa: CASSETGDGVYEQYF
CDR3nt: TGTGCCAGCAGCGAAACAGGGGATGGGGTCTACGAGCAGTACTTC

d_gene: TRBD1
abundance: few
v_gene: TRBV7-9
j_gene: TRBJ2-5
CDR3aa: CASSPTGGEGETQYF
CDR3nt: TGTGCCAGCAGCCCAACAGGGGGCGAGGGAGAGACCCAGTACTTC

d_gene: TRBD1
abundance: -
v_gene: TRBV6-5
j_gene: TRBJ1-2
CDR3aa: CASIGGTGYGYTF
CDR3nt: TGTGCCAGCATTGGGGGGACAGGCTATGGCTACACCTTC